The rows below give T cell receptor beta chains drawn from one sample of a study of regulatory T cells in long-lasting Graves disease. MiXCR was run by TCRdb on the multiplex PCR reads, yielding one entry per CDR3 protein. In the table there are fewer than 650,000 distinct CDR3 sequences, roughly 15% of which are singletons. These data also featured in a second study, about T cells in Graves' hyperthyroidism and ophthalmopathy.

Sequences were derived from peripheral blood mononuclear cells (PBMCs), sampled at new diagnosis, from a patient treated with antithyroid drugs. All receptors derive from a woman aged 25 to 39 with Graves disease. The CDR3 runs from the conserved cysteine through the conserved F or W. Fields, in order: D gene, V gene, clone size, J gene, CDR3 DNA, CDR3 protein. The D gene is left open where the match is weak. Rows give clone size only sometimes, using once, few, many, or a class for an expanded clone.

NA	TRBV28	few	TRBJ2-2	TGTGCCAGCAGGAGCCTTCGGGAGCTGTTTTTT	CASRSLRELFF
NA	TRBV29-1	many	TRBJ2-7	TGCAGCGTGCGACAGGTCGAGCAGTACTTC	CSVRQVEQYF
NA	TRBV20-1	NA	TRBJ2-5	TGCAGTGCCGTTCCTAGGGGGAGGGTGGAGACCCAGTACTTC	CSAVPRGRVETQYF
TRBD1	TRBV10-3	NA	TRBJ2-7	TGTGCCATCGATCGGGAACAGGGGAACGAGCAGTACTTC	CAIDREQGNEQYF
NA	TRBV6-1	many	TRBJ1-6	TGTGCCAGCACCAAGCTCGGGGTTGTGTCCTATAATTCACCCCTCCACTTT	CASTKLGVVSYNSPLHF
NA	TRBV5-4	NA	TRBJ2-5	TGTGCCAGCAGCTTGGGACTAACTCAATCAGAGACCCAGTACTTC	CASSLGLTQSETQYF
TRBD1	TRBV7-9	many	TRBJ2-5	TGTGCCAGCAGCCCCGGACAGGGGCCGAGCGACGAGACCCAGTACTTC	CASSPGQGPSDETQYF
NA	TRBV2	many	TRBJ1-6	TGTGCCAGCAGCAATCTGCAGGGTACCGGCTCACCCCTCCACTTT	CASSNLQGTGSPLHF
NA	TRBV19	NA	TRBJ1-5	TGTGCCAGCAGCGTGGGCCTCGGGGTCAATCAGCCCCAGCATTTT	CASSVGLGVNQPQHF
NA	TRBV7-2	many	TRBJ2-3	TGTGCCAGCAGTCCGCCCACAGATACGCAGTATTTT	CASSPPTDTQYF
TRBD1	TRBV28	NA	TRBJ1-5	TGTGCCGGACAGGACAGTAATAGCAATCAGCCCCAGCATTTT	CAGQDSNSNQPQHF
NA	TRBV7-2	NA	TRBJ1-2	TGTGCCAGCAGCTTAGATCCAGGGAGGGACTACACCTTC	CASSLDPGRDYTF
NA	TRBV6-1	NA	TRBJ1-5	TGTGCCAGCAGTGAAGGGAGGGTCCCAAATCAGCCCCAGCATTTT	CASSEGRVPNQPQHF
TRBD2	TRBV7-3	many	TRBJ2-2	TGTGCCAGCAGGGGGGGGATCCTAAACACCGGGGAGCTGTTTTTT	CASRGGILNTGELFF
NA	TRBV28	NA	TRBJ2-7	TGTGCCAGCAGACACCAGGGGTTCGGGTTTGGCTACGAGCAGTACTTC	CASRHQGFGFGYEQYF
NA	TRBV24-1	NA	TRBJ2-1	TGTGCCACCAGTGGAGTCGGGGGGCTCTCCTACAATGAGCAGTTCTTC	CATSGVGGLSYNEQFF
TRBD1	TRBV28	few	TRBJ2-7	TGTGCCAGCAGTTTTAGGGCAGGGGGCATCTACGAGCAGTACTTC	CASSFRAGGIYEQYF
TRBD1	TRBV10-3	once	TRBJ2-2	TGTGCCATCAACCCCGGGACAGGGGCGATGGACACCGGGGAGCTGTTTTTT	CAINPGTGAMDTGELFF
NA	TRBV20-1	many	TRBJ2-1	TGCAGTGCTAGGCATATTTCCTACAATGAGCAGTTCTTC	CSARHISYNEQFF
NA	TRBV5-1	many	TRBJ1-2	TGCGCCAGCAGCTTGGATGGCGGCCTCCCTAACTATGGCTACACCTTC	CASSLDGGLPNYGYTF
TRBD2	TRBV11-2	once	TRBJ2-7	TGTGCCAGCAGCCCCCTCCCGACTAGCGGGATAGTGGGGCAGTACTTC	CASSPLPTSGIVGQYF
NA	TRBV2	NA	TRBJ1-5	TGTGCCAGCAGTCCTGGACCCTTTAGCAATCAGCCCCAGCATTTT	CASSPGPFSNQPQHF
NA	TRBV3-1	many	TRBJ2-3	TGTGCCAGCAGCCAAACAGATACGCAGTATTTT	CASSQTDTQYF
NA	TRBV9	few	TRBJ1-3	TGTGCCAGCAGCGTAGGGAGTACAGGGTTCTCTGGAAACACCATATATTTT	CASSVGSTGFSGNTIYF
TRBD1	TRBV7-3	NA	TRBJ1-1	TGTGCCAGCAGCCAGACGCCGGGACAGGGGCTCCGTTCCGCTTTCTTT	CASSQTPGQGLRSAFF
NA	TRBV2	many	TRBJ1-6	TGTGCCAGCAGTACCCTGGGAGAGGGTAGATCACCCCTCCACTTT	CASSTLGEGRSPLHF
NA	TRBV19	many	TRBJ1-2	TGTGCCAGTAGTATAGACCGATCGGGAAGCGGCGGCTACACCTTC	CASSIDRSGSGGYTF
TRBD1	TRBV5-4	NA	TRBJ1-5	TGTGCCAGCAGCCAAGCCGACAGGGATCGCGGTCAGCCCCAGCATTTT	CASSQADRDRGQPQHF
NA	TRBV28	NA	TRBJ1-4	TGTGCCACCATGCAGCGGGAAAAACTGTTTTTT	CATMQREKLFF
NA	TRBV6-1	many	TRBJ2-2	TGTGCCAGCACCCAATGGGTCGCCGGGGAGCTGTTTTTT	CASTQWVAGELFF
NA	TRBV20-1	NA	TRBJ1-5	TGCAGTGCTAGCTTAGGGGTTGTTCAGCCCCAGCATTTT	CSASLGVVQPQHF
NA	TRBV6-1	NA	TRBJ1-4	TGTGCCAGCCGTGGGTTGGAGAGTGAAAAACTGTTTTTT	CASRGLESEKLFF